This T cell receptor (beta chain) came from a study of metastatic and nonmetastatic thyroid tumors. Across the study: Malignant thyroid and benign thyroid patients provided blood and tumor or nodule tissue whose repertoires were compared. Study-level points and caveats: In both blood and tumor samples, TCR beta diversity was reported significantly higher for malignant than benign nodules.

Trimming removed 3 bases at V and 6 bases at J, with 19 bases between. The CDR3 totals 15 residues. CDR1 and CDR2 (germline): SGHRS, YFSETQ. Patients underwent thyroid surgery, and none had received any treatment before it. With regard to this clone: Its target is unknown.

Authors' methods: The distant-metastasis classifier for papillary thyroid cancer was built from CDR3 differences across clinicopathological groups. Using MiXCR, TCRdb re-called clones from the PCR reads. For this entry, the V and J calls and clone size follow TCRdb and not the study's own pipeline. The data contain 30,000 to 35,000 clones, 25% to 30% of them singletons. This TCR came from a female donor with papillary thyroid cancer or a benign thyroid nodule (not recorded which). Some clones in this sample may be carry-over from other donors' samples. What was sequenced was blood. The V gene is TRBV5-1, the J gene TRBJ2-7; D uncertain. The DNA for the CDR3 is TGCGCCAGCAGCTACACGAGCTCTGGGGTGAGCGAGCAGTACTTC. This encodes CASSYTSSGVSEQYF.